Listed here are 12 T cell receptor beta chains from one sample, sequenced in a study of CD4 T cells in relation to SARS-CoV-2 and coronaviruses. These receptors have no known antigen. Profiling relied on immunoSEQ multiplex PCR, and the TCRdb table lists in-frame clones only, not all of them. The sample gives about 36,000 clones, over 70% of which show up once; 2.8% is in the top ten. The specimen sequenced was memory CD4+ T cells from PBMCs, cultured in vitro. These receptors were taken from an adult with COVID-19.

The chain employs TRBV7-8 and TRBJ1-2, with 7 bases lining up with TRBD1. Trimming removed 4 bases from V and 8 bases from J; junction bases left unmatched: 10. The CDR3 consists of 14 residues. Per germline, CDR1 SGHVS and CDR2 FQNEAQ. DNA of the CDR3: TGTGCCAGCAGCTGGCAGGGGGGGGATGCCGGCTACACCTTC. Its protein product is CASSWQGGDAGYTF.

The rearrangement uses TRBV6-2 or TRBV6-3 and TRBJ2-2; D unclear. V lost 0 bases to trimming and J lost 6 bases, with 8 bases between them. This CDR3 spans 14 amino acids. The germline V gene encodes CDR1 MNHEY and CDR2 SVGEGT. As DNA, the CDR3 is TGTGCCAGCAGTTACTCGAGCTCGGCCGGGGAGCTGTTTTTT. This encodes CASSYSSSAGELFF.

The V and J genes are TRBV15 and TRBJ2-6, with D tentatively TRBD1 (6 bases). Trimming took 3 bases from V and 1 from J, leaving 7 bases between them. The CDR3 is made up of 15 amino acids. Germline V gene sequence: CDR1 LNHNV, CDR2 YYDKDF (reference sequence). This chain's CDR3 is CATSSGTSGANVLTF. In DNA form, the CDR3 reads TGTGCCACCAGCAGTGGGACATCTGGGGCCAACGTCCTGACTTTC. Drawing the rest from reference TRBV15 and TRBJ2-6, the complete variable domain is DAMVIQNPRYQVTQFGKPVTLSCSQTLNHNVMYWYQQKSSQAPKLLFHYYDKDFNNEADTPDNFQSRRPNTSFCFLDIRSPGLGDTAMYLCATSSGTSGANVLTFGAGSRLTVL.

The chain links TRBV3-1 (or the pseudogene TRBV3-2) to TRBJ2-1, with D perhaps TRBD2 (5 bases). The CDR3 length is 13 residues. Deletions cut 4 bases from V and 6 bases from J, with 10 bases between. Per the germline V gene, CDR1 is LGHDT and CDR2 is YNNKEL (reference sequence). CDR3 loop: CASSLARGNEQFF. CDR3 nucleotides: TGTGCCAGCAGCCTTGCACGGGGCAATGAGCAGTTCTTC.

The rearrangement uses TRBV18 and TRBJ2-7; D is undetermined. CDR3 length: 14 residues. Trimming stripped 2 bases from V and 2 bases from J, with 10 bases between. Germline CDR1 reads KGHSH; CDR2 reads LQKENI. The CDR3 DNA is TGTGCCAGCTCACCATTCGCAGATACCTACGAGCAGTACTTC. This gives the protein CASSPFADTYEQYF.

The CDR3 loop reads CTSSQDQGFGYLNSYNEQFF. In DNA, the CDR3 is TGCACCAGCAGCCAAGATCAGGGGTTTGGATATCTAAACTCCTACAATGAGCAGTTCTTC. The gene calls are TRBV1 and TRBJ2-1; the table names TRBD1, a call not compared with the DNA. TRBV1 is annotated as a pseudogene. This CDR3 has 20 amino acids.

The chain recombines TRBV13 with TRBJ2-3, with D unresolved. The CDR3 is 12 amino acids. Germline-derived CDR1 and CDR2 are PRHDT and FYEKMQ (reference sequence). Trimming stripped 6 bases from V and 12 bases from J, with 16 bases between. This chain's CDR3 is CASSPPVGQQYF. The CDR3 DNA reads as TGTGCCAGCAGTCCCCCGGTGGGTCAACAGTATTTT.

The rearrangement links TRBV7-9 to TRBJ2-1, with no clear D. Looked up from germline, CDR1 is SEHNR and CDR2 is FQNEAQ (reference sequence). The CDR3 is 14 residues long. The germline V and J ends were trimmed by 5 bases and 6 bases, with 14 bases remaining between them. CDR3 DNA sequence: TGTGCCAGCAGCACCTTGACCGATCCCAATGAGCAGTTCTTC. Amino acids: CASSTLTDPNEQFF. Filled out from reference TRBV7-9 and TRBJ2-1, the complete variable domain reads DTGVSQNPRHKITKRGQNVTFRCDPISEHNRLYWYRQTLGQGPEFLTYFQNEAQLEKSRLLSDRFSAERPKGSFSTLEIQRTEQGDSAMYLCASSTLTDPNEQFFGPGTRLTVL.

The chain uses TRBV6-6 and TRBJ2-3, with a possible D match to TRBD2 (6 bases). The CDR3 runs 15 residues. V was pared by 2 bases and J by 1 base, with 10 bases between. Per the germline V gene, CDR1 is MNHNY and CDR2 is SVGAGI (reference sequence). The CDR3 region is CASSYGGDRTDTQYF. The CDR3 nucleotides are TGTGCCAGCAGTTACGGCGGGGATCGCACAGATACGCAGTATTTT.

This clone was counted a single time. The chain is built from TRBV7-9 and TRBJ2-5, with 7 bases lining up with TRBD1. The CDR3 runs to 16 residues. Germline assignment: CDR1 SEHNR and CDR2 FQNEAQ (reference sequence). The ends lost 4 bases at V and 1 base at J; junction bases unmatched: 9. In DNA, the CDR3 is TGTGCCAGCAGCTCAAGACAGGGAAAATTCCAAGAGACCCAGTACTTC. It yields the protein CASSSRQGKFQETQYF.

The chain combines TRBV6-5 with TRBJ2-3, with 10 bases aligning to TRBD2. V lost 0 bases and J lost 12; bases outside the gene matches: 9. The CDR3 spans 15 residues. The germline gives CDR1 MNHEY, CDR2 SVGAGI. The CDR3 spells CASSYSSTSGLSQYF. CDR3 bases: TGTGCCAGCAGTTACTCTTCGACTAGCGGGCTCTCACAGTATTTT.

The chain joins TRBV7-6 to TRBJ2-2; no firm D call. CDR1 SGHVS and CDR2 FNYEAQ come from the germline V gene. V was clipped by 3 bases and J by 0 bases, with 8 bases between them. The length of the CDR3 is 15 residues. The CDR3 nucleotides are TGTGCCAGCAGCTTCACTTGGACGAACACCGGGGAGCTGTTTTTT. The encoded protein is CASSFTWTNTGELFF.